The next 25 T cell receptor beta chains were all read from a single sample in a study of beta chain features in type 1 diabetes. The entirety of the isolated RNA underwent reverse transcription, so expressed TCRB transcripts were sequenced. Assay used: immunoSEQ multiplex PCR; TCRdb lists only in-frame clones, some missing. The repertoire holds around 280,000 clones, over 14% seen once, with 0.015% to 0.019% in the top ten. These receptors are not linked to any known antigen. Study results and limitations: In all four CD4+ subsets, TCRB CDR3 length was significantly, moderately reduced in type 1 diabetes.

Sequencing input: naive CD4+ T cells from blood. Receptors were obtained from a man younger than 30 with type 1 diabetes.

This clone has just a few counts. The chain recombines TRBV25-1 with TRBJ2-7, with D possibly being TRBD1 (6 bases). The V gene lost 8 bases and the J gene lost 4 bases, with 9 bases spanning the gap. Germline V gene data show CDR1 as MGHDK and CDR2 as SYGVNS. This CDR3 is built from 11 residues. The CDR3, as DNA: TGTGCCAGCGGAGGACAGTACGAGCAGTACTTC. It specifies CASGGQYEQYF.

The chain links TRBV2 to TRBJ2-3; 8 positions match TRBD1. Trimming cost V 5 bases and J 0 bases; bases outside gene matches: 4. This CDR3 region has 15 residues. Looked up from germline, CDR1 is SNHLY and CDR2 is FYNNEI. The CDR3: CASSPGTGSTDTQYF. The CDR3 DNA reads TGTGCCAGCAGTCCCGGGACAGGTAGCACAGATACGCAGTATTTT.

The chain carries TRBV15 and TRBJ2-3, with 7 bases identical to TRBD2. Germline V CDR1 and CDR2: LNHNV, YYDKDF (reference sequence). V gave up 7 bases and J gave up 0 bases; unmatched junction bases: 7. This CDR3 region has 15 residues. CDR3 coding DNA: TGTGCCACCAACGGGAGGACACTCAGCACAGATACGCAGTATTTT. Its protein product is CATNGRTLSTDTQYF.

The DNA of the CDR3 is TGTGCCGCCGCGGAGAGGCCAAATACGCAGTATTTT. Its translation is CAAAERPNTQYF. This chain joins TRBV30 and TRBJ2-3; D not resolved. Germline-derived CDR1 and CDR2 are GTSNPN and SVGIG (reference sequence). V was clipped by 8 bases and J by 7 bases, with 16 bases between them. The CDR3 consists of 12 residues.

The rearrangement links TRBV7-9 to TRBJ1-1, with TRBD1 identical over 7 bases. The CDR3 runs 14 residues. After removal of 4 bases from V and 4 bases from J, the junction contained 6 bases not matched to a gene. The V gene's germline CDR1 is SEHNR and CDR2 FQNEAQ (reference sequence). The CDR3 protein is CASSSDRVVTEAFF. In nucleotides, the CDR3 is TGTGCCAGCAGCTCAGACAGGGTTGTCACTGAAGCTTTCTTT.

This chain links TRBV5-5 with TRBJ1-1; no reliable D call. Per germline, CDR1 SGHKS and CDR2 YYEKEE (reference sequence). The CDR3 is made up of 16 amino acids. Trimming shortened V by 4 bases and J by 5 bases, and 21 bases separated the two germline ends. The CDR3 region has the DNA TGTGCCAGCAGCCGGGGTTGGGGTAACGGTAAGACTGAAGCTTTCTTT. Translation gives CASSRGWGNGKTEAFF.

This rearrangement joins TRBV7-9 to TRBJ2-3; D perhaps matches TRBD2 (5 bases). Germline V gene sequence: CDR1 SEHNR, CDR2 FQNEAQ (reference sequence). Trimming removed 4 bases from V and 3 bases from J, with 14 bases in between. This CDR3 region has 15 residues. The CDR3 nucleotides are TGTGCCAGCAGCTCATTCGGGGTTGGGACAGATACGCAGTATTTT. It yields the protein CASSSFGVGTDTQYF.

This clone has only a few counts. This chain uses TRBV5-4 with TRBJ2-1; the match to TRBD2 covers 14 bases. CDR1 is SGHNT, CDR2 YYREEE, per germline (reference sequence). Germline trimming cut 4 bases from V and 8 bases from J; bases unmatched to any gene: 5. The CDR3 runs 15 residues. Here the CDR3 reads CASSRLAGGRDEQFF. CDR3 in DNA: TGTGCCAGCAGCCGACTAGCGGGGGGGCGCGATGAGCAGTTCTTC.

This clone was detected a few times. This sequence joins TRBV28 and TRBJ2-7; D is ambiguous. The germline V gene has CDR1 MDHEN and CDR2 SYDVKM. The V end lost 5 bases, the J end lost 3 bases, and 5 bases lay between the germline ends. This CDR3 spans 11 amino acids. This chain's CDR3 is CASSEHYEQYF. The CDR3 region has the DNA TGTGCCAGCAGTGAGCACTACGAGCAGTACTTC. The complete variable domain, with remaining parts taken from reference TRBV28 and TRBJ2-7, reads DVKVTQSSRYLVKRTGEKVFLECVQDMDHENMFWYRQDPGLGLRLIYFSYDVKMKEKGDIPEGYSVSREKKERFSLILESASTNQTSMYLCASSEHYEQYFGPGTRLTVT.

The chain employs TRBV29-1 and TRBJ2-3, with a weak D call TRBD2 (6 bases). The V gene's germline CDR1 is SQVTM and CDR2 ANQGSEA. V dropped 6 bases and J dropped 2 bases, with 12 bases sitting between them. The CDR3 consists of 13 residues. In DNA form, the CDR3 reads TGCAGCGTCAAGCGGGTAAACACAGATACGCAGTATTTT. This translates into CSVKRVNTDTQYF.

There are a few counts of this clone. The chain joins TRBV7-6 to TRBJ2-1, with TRBD2 matching 12 bases. CDR1 is SGHVS, CDR2 FNYEAQ, per germline. V gave up 1 base and J gave up 7 bases; unmatched junction bases: 2. The CDR3 loop spans 15 amino acids. The CDR3 is CASSLGLAGGNEQFF. The CDR3 bases are TGTGCCAGCAGCTTAGGCCTAGCGGGAGGGAATGAGCAGTTCTTC.

This clone came up a few times. The V call is TRBV19, the J call TRBJ2-7; TRBD2 matches 9 bases. Germline V gives CDR1 LNHDA, CDR2 SQIVND (reference sequence). The CDR3 has 16 residues. V shed 3 bases, J shed 5 bases, and the junction held 11 bases outside the gene matches. The CDR3 DNA is TGTGCCAGTAGTATGGTTGCTAGCGGGGCGGTTAACGAGCAGTACTTC. Translated: CASSMVASGAVNEQYF.

This clone was counted a few times. This chain joins TRBV7-2 and TRBJ2-5; TRBD2 aligns across 8 bases. The CDR3 sequence is 16 residues long. From germline, CDR1 is SGHTA and CDR2 FQGNSA. V shed 5 bases and J 4 bases; nucleotides not matched to a gene: 12. DNA of the CDR3: TGTGCCAGCAGCCCGCTGGGTCTAGCGGGTTCAGAGACCCAGTACTTC. Its protein product is CASSPLGLAGSETQYF.

The sample holds a few counts of this clone. J is TRBJ2-1 and V is TRBV13; TRBD1 might be the D (5 bases). Germline values: CDR1 PRHDT, CDR2 FYEKMQ (reference sequence). V lost 6 bases, J lost 8 bases, and 17 bases lay in between. The CDR3 contains 14 residues. DNA of the CDR3: TGTGCCAGCAGGCAGGGTGGAAGATCTCATGAGCAGTTCTTC. Its translation is CASRQGGRSHEQFF.

This sequence joins TRBV6-6 and TRBJ1-5, with D possibly TRBD1 on 6 matching bases. Germline-derived CDR1 and CDR2 are MNHNY and SVGAGI (reference sequence). This CDR3 contains 15 residues. Deletions cut 4 bases from V and 4 bases from J, with 14 bases between. CDR3 DNA sequence: TGTGCCAGCAGTTCCCAGGGGATTCGAAATCAGCCCCAGCATTTT. This translates into CASSSQGIRNQPQHF.

This clone was seen a handful of times. The V gene is TRBV2, the J gene TRBJ2-7, with 7 bases lining up with TRBD1. The CDR3 has 13 amino acids. Germline CDR1 reads SNHLY; CDR2 reads FYNNEI. The trim removed 4 bases at V and 3 bases at J, leaving 3 bases unmatched. CDR3 sequence reads: CASSAQGSYEQYF. CDR3 nucleotide sequence: TGTGCCAGCAGTGCACAGGGGAGCTACGAGCAGTACTTC. The variable domain in full, with the rest retrieved from reference TRBV2 and TRBJ2-7, is EPEVTQTPSHQVTQMGQEVILRCVPISNHLYFYWYRQILGQKVEFLVSFYNNEISEKSEIFDDQFSVERPDGSNFTLKIRSTKLEDSAMYFCASSAQGSYEQYFGPGTRLTVT.

This clone was picked up a small number of times. The V and J genes are TRBV5-1 and TRBJ2-7; 7 nucleotides agree with TRBD1. Germline CDR1 SGHRS, CDR2 YFSETQ. Germline trimming cut 4 bases from V and 5 bases from J; bases unmatched to any gene: 15. The CDR3 runs 16 residues. CDR3 in DNA: TGCGCCAGCAGCGGGATCAGGACAGGACCCACCAACGAGCAGTACTTC. Translation gives CASSGIRTGPTNEQYF.

This clone was seen a handful of times. The genes are TRBV27 and TRBJ2-7, with D unresolved. The CDR3 length is 9 residues. Looked up from germline, CDR1 is MNHEY and CDR2 is SMNVEV (reference sequence). CDR3 in amino acids: CARNYEQYF. For the CDR3, the DNA is TGTGCTAGAAATTACGAGCAGTACTTC.

The V call is TRBV2, the J call TRBJ2-1; 7 bases align to TRBD2. With 7 bases clipped from V and 7 bases from J, the junction kept 7 bases outside the gene matches. Germline CDR1 reads SNHLY; CDR2 reads FYNNEI. The length of the CDR3 is 13 residues. The CDR3 protein is CASTSGIVNEQFF. Here the CDR3 DNA reads TGTGCCAGCACGAGCGGGATCGTGAATGAGCAGTTCTTC.

Of note for this clone: The sample has other DNA sequences that encode this CDR3 too. V usage is TRBV11-2 and J usage is TRBJ2-5; no clear D. Germline V lookup: CDR1 SGHAT, CDR2 FQNNGV. This CDR3 comprises 13 residues. Trimming shortened V by 0 bases and J by 2 bases, and 4 bases separated the two germline ends. The CDR3 nucleotides read TGTGCCAGCAGCTTAGATTATCAAGAGACCCAGTACTTC. It yields the protein CASSLDYQETQYF.

The chain is built from TRBV5-1 and TRBJ2-5, with a possible D match to TRBD1 (6 bases). The ends were cut back, 1 base at V and 5 bases at J, with 15 bases in the middle. The germline gives CDR1 SGHRS, CDR2 YFSETQ. The length of the CDR3 is 15 residues. The CDR3 here is CASSLRGGLSETQYF. The CDR3 DNA sequence: TGCGCCAGCAGCTTGCGAGGGGGTCTTTCCGAGACCCAGTACTTC.

This clone was found a few times. The gene calls are TRBV28 and TRBJ2-1, with 9 bases matching TRBD2. The CDR3 is 15 residues long. The trim removed 6 bases at V and 0 bases at J, leaving 3 bases unmatched. Looked up from germline, CDR1 is MDHEN and CDR2 is SYDVKM. The CDR3 region is CASSHSGSSYNEQFF. DNA for the CDR3: TGTGCCAGCAGCCATAGCGGGAGCTCCTACAATGAGCAGTTCTTC.

There are a few counts of this clone. The chain carries TRBV21-1 and TRBJ2-1; the table names TRBD2, a call not compared with the DNA. TRBV21-1 is reported as a pseudogene. CDR3 size: 17 residues. The CDR3 loop reads CASSKAAGGRPNNEQFF. In DNA, the CDR3 is TGTGCCAGCAGCAAAGCGGCAGGCGGGCGACCCAACAATGAGCAGTTCTTC.

The chain couples TRBV13 to TRBJ2-3; 9 bases map to TRBD2. The junction had 1 base not matched to a gene; V was cut back by 1 base and J by 2 bases. Germline CDR1 reads PRHDT; CDR2 reads FYEKMQ (reference sequence). This CDR3 comprises 15 residues. The CDR3 reads CASSLASGVTDTQYF. The DNA of the CDR3 is TGTGCCAGCAGCTTAGCTAGCGGGGTCACAGATACGCAGTATTTT.

The chain recombines TRBV4-3 with TRBJ2-3, with TRBD2 matching over 11 bases. The CDR3 length is 17 residues. Germline trimming cut 3 bases from V and 7 bases from J; bases unmatched to any gene: 12. Germline lookup yields CDR1 LGHNA and CDR2 YSLEER. The CDR3 here is CASSQAGTSGPSNTQYF. The CDR3 DNA is TGCGCCAGCAGCCAGGCCGGGACTAGCGGACCATCAAATACGCAGTATTTT.